This T cell receptor (beta chain) is drawn from a study of identical twins. The study, taken as a whole, reports: Beta out-of-frame sequences showed weaker excess twin sharing.

This clonotype was observed many times. Its matching antigen is unknown. This CDR3 is 14 amino acids long. V shed 3 bases and J shed 7 bases, with 14 bases lying between them. The germline V gene has CDR1 SGHRS and CDR2 YFSETQ. TCRdb re-derived calls from the 5' RACE reads in MiXCR, one entry per CDR3 protein. The table includes 430,000 or so distinct CDR3 sequences, 20% to 30% detected once. A further study also used this sample, focusing on T cells expressing NK-cell markers. This second study notes: Source material for TCR beta repertoires consisted of sorted CD3+CD56+NKG2C+, CD3+CD56+NKG2C- and CD3+CD56-NKG2C+ T cells. Seven sequenced donors out of eight were HCMV-seropositive, one seronegative.

The sequenced material came from CD4+ T cells sorted from blood. This TCR came from a woman aged 18-29 years in good health. The chain combines TRBV5-1 with TRBJ2-1, with a weak D call TRBD2 (7 bases). The CDR3, as DNA: TGCGCCAGCAGCTGGGGGCCGGGGGGTAATGAGCAGTTCTTC. It encodes CASSWGPGGNEQFF.